This T cell receptor beta chain came from a study of blood T cell repertoires in COVID-19. Study-level background: The United States, Italy and Spain provided the acute and convalescent COVID-19 samples. T cells, B-cell-depleted T cells, or PBMCs supplied cDNA or gDNA.

The V gene's germline CDR1 is KGHSH and CDR2 LQKENI. Trimming removed 4 bases from V and 7 bases from J; junction bases left unmatched: 10. The CDR3 length is 14 residues. In the study's own analysis: Estimation of nucleated cell counts relied on the amplification of reference gene primers. Data came from immunoSEQ multiplex PCR; TCRdb stores just in-frame clones and leaves some out. D and trimming were read from the DNA, whereas the V and J calls and clone size are those reported in that table. The sample includes 75,000 to 100,000 clones, roughly four fifths of them seen just once. The sample holds a few counts of this clone.

Sequencing input: peripheral blood. The chain uses TRBV18 and TRBJ2-7; 7 bases agree with TRBD2. The sequence was collected from a man aged 50 to 60 with active or convalescent COVID-19. CDR3: CASSRAGDAEEQYF. In DNA form, the CDR3 reads TGTGCCAGCTCACGGGCGGGGGATGCGGAGGAGCAGTACTTC.